These T cell receptor beta chains were read from a single sample in a study of blood T cell repertoires in COVID-19. Data came from immunoSEQ multiplex PCR; TCRdb stores just in-frame clones and leaves some out. The data contain about half a million clones, about 85% of them singletons. Sequencing input: PBMCs or T cells enriched from blood (not recorded which). The receptors originated from a woman aged 55-69 years who had recovered from COVID-19. Each CDR3 is given with its conserved first and last residue. The D gene is left open where the match is weak. Part of the rows lack a size; the others show once, few, many or a class for expanded clones.

TRBD1,-,TRBJ1-3,TRBV5-1,TGCGCCAGCAGCCAAGGGACAGGGGTGGATATTGGATACACCATATATTTT,CASSQGTGVDIGYTIYF
-,few,TRBJ1-1,TRBV6-5,TGTGCCAGCAGTTCTGCAGGGAACACTGAAGCTTTCTTT,CASSSAGNTEAFF
-,-,TRBJ1-5,TRBV7-2,TGTGCCAGCAGCCCTAAACTTACAGGGCGCCAGCATTTT,CASSPKLTGRQHF
TRBD2,once,TRBJ2-2,TRBV10-3,TGTGCCATCAGTGACCCGACTAGCGGGGGCGGCGGGGAGCTGTTTTTT,CAISDPTSGGGGELFF
TRBD2,once,TRBJ2-1,TRBV19,TGTGCCAGTAGTCCCCGCGGGGGGGCGGCCTACAATGAGCAGTTCTTC,CASSPRGGAAYNEQFF
TRBD2,-,TRBJ2-7,TRBV2,TGTGCCAGCAGTTCTCTCATTACTAGCGGGGGGGCCGGGGAGCAGTACTTC,CASSSLITSGGAGEQYF
TRBD1,-,TRBJ1-6,TRBV11-3,TGTGCCAGCAGCTTGACAGGGGCCGTCGATTCACCCCTCCACTTT,CASSLTGAVDSPLHF
TRBD1,-,TRBJ1-2,TRBV3-1/TRBV3-2,TGTGCCAGCAGCCGAACGACAGGGGACTATGGCTACACCTTC,CASSRTTGDYGYTF
-,-,TRBJ1-1,TRBV5-6,TGTGCCAGCAGCTCCTCTGGATTAAGGACAGCCCTGAACACTGAAGCTTTCTTT,CASSSSGLRTALNTEAFF
-,-,TRBJ2-1,TRBV12-5,TGTGCTAGTGGTTTGGTGTGGACAGAGCAGTTCTTC,CASGLVWTEQFF
TRBD1,-,TRBJ1-2,TRBV10-3,TGTGCCATCAGGTCTACAGGGGGACGAGGCTACACCTTC,CAIRSTGGRGYTF
-,-,TRBJ2-1,TRBV20-1,TGCAGTGCCGACAGTTACAATGAGCAGTTCTTC,CSADSYNEQFF
TRBD2,few,TRBJ2-1,TRBV9,TGTGCCAGCAGCACGGGACTAGCGGGGGGGCCCTACAATGAGCAGTTCTTC,CASSTGLAGGPYNEQFF
TRBD2,-,TRBJ2-5,TRBV9,TGTGCCAGCAGCATCCGGGGGGGCATGGAGACCCAGTACTTC,CASSIRGGMETQYF
TRBD1,-,TRBJ2-7,TRBV19,TGTGCCAGTAGTATTGGGACAGAATACGAGCAGTACTTC,CASSIGTEYEQYF
TRBD1,-,TRBJ1-3,TRBV10-2,TGCGCCAGCAGCGGTCAGGGGGTAGGAAACACCATATATTTT,CASSGQGVGNTIYF
TRBD1,once,TRBJ1-2,TRBV6-5,TGTGCCAGCAGTCATCGGACAGGGGGCAACTATGGCTACACCTTC,CASSHRTGGNYGYTF
TRBD2,-,TRBJ2-5,TRBV7-2,TGTGCCAGCAGCCTCCGGACTAGCGGGGGGGTAGAGACCCAGTACTTC,CASSLRTSGGVETQYF
-,-,TRBJ1-5,TRBV12-5,TGTGCTAGTGGTTTGGAAGGAGGTCAGCCCCAGCATTTT,CASGLEGGQPQHF
-,-,TRBJ2-5,TRBV11-2,TGTGCCAGCAGCCCCTTCTACGGGCAAGAGACCCAGTACTTC,CASSPFYGQETQYF
TRBD2,-,TRBJ2-4,TRBV4-2,TGTGCCAGCAGCCAAGACTCGGGGGGGGCAGGGGTCAACAAAAACATTCAGTACTTC,CASSQDSGGAGVNKNIQYF
-,-,TRBJ1-6,TRBV6-5,TGTGCCAGCAGTTACACCACGCCAGTTAATTCACCCCTCCACTTT,CASSYTTPVNSPLHF
-,-,TRBJ2-7,TRBV30,TGTGCCTGGAGTGTACTTAGAGGGGGTGAGCAGTACTTC,CAWSVLRGGEQYF
TRBD1,-,TRBJ1-2,TRBV25-1,TGTGCCAGCAGTGAGCCGGGACAGGGGGCGATTGGCTACACCTTC,CASSEPGQGAIGYTF
TRBD1,once,TRBJ1-6,TRBV3-1/TRBV3-2,TGTGCCAGCAGCCCTGGACAGGGTAATTCACCCCTCCACTTT,CASSPGQGNSPLHF
TRBD1,few,TRBJ2-1,TRBV18,TGTGCCAGCTCACCATTTGGCGGGACAGGGGGGAATGAGCAGTTCTTC,CASSPFGGTGGNEQFF
-,-,TRBJ1-3,TRBV10-2,TGCGCCAGCAGCCGGACAGCCTCTGGAAACACCATATATTTT,CASSRTASGNTIYF